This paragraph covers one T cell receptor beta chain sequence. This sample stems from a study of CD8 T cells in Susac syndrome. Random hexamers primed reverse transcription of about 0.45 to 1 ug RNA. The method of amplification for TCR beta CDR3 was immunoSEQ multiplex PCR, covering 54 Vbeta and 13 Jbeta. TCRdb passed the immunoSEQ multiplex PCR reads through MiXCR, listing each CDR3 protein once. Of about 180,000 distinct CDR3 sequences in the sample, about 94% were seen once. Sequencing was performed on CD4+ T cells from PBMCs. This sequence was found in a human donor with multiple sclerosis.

CDR3 protein: CSVTGTGTDTQYF. The CDR3 DNA follows: TGCAGCGTTACAGGGACAGGCACAGATACGCAGTATTTT. This chain links TRBV29-1 with TRBJ2-3, with 7 bases that match TRBD1. Germline lookup yields CDR1 SQVTM and CDR2 ANQGSEA. There are 13 residues in the CDR3. The V segment lost 5 bases and the J segment 1 base; nucleotides outside the gene matches: 3.